This TCR beta chain is drawn from a study of blood T cell repertoires in COVID-19. In the study overall: Acute-phase and convalescent COVID-19 samples originated in the United States, Italy and Spain.

The J segment lost 4 bases and the V segment lost 6 bases, leaving 11 bases of the junction unmatched. This CDR3 is 16 amino acids long. CDR1 and CDR2 from the germline V gene are MDHEN and SYDVKM. Patients from Seattle were sampled longitudinally, starting during active infection. Assay: immunoSEQ multiplex PCR; the TCRdb copy retains only in-frame clones and omits some. This table has 150,000 or so clones, roughly 85% appearing once. The sample consisted of peripheral blood. V and J are TRBV28 and TRBJ2-3; 9 positions match TRBD1. The clonotype comes from a woman in her 50s with COVID-19, enrolled during active disease. The CDR3 DNA reads TGTGCCAGCAGAGACACCGGGACAGGGTTCCCAGATACGCAGTATTTT. This gives the protein CASRDTGTGFPDTQYF.